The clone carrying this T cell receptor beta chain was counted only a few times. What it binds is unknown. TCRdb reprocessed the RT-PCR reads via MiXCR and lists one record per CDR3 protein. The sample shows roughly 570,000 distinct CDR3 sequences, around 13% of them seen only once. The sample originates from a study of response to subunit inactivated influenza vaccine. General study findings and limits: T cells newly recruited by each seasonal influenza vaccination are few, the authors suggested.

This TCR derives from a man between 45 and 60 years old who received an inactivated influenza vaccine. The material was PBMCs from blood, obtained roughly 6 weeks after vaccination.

CDR3 sequence (DNA): TGTGCCAGCAGCGTAGGTAGCGGGGGGGCCCGATCGGAGACCCAGTACTTC. Protein product: CASSVGSGGARSETQYF. This chain joins TRBV9 and TRBJ2-5, with TRBD2 matching 11 bases. Trimming took 0 bases from V and 5 from J; bases not matched to a gene: 9. This CDR3 comprises 17 residues. Germline CDR1 and CDR2: SGDLS and YYNGEE.